This T cell receptor beta chain stems from a study of blood T cell repertoires in COVID-19. For the study at large: Samples came from the United States, Italy and Spain, spanning acute and convalescent COVID-19. Sources were T cells, B-cell-depleted T cells, or PBMCs; the material itself was cDNA or gDNA.

This CDR3 spans 18 amino acids. J lost 0 bases, V lost 3 bases, and 9 bases had no gene match. Germline CDR1 is LNHDA and CDR2 is SQIVND (reference sequence). This clone was detected once. As originally analysed: Amplified reference gene primers provided the basis for estimating nucleated cell counts. Sequencing was performed with immunoSEQ multiplex PCR; in TCRdb, only in-frame clones are kept and a portion is missing. D and trimming come from the DNA, and the V and J calls and clone size come from that table. There are about 60,000 clones in the sample; 70% to 80% occur only once, and over 10% lies in the top ten.

The receptor was isolated from a man older than 75 with acute or convalescent COVID-19. The chain links TRBV19 to TRBJ1-5; 9 bases agree with TRBD1. The sequenced sample consisted of peripheral blood. CDR3 in DNA: TGTGCCAGTAGTATGGGACAGGGCCCTTCTTATAGCAATCAGCCCCAGCATTTT. It is translated as CASSMGQGPSYSNQPQHF.